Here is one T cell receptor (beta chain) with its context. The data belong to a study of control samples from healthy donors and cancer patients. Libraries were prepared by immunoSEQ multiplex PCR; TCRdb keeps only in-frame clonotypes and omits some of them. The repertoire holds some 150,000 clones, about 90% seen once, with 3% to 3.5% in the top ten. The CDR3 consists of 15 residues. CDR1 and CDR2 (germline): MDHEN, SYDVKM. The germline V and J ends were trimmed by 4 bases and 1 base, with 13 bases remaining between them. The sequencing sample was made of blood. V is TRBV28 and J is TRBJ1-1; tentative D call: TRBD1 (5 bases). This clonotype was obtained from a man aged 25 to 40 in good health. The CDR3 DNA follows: TGTGCCAGCAGTTCCCGGAGAGGACAGAACACTGAAGCTTTCTTT. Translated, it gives CASSSRRGQNTEAFF.